In this sample, the clone carrying this T cell receptor beta chain turned up once. The data derive from a study of control samples from healthy donors and cancer patients. The data were produced by immunoSEQ multiplex PCR, yet TCRdb's version contains in-frame clones alone and is incomplete. The repertoire has over 75,000 clones, around four fifths of them found once; the top ten carry 15% to 20%. Trimming cost V 2 bases and J 2 bases, with 13 bases left between them. Looked up from germline, CDR1 is MNHEY and CDR2 is SVGEGT. This CDR3 spans 16 amino acids. The chain employs TRBV6-2 or TRBV6-3 and TRBJ1-5; no definite D call. The sequencing sample was made of blood. This TCR derives from a man under 40 in good health. The CDR3 nucleotides are TGTGCCAGCAGTTACCCCGAATGGCAGGGCAATCAGCCCCAGCATTTT. Translated, it gives CASSYPEWQGNQPQHF.